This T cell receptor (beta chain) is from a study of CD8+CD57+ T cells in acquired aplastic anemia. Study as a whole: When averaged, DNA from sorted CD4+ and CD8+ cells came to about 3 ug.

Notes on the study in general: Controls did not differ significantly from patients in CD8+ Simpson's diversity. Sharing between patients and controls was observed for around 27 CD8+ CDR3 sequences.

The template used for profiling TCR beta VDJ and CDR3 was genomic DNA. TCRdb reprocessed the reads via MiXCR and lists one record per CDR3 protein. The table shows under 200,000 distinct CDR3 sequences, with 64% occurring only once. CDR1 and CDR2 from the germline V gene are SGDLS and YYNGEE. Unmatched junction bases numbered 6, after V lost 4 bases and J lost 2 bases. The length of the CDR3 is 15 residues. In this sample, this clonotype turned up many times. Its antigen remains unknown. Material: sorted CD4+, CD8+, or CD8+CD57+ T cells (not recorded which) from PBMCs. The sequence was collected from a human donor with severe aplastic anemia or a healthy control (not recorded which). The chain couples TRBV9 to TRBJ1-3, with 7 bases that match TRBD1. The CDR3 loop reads CASSPHRGPGNTIYF. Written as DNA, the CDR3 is TGTGCCAGCAGCCCTCACAGGGGCCCTGGAAACACCATATATTTT.